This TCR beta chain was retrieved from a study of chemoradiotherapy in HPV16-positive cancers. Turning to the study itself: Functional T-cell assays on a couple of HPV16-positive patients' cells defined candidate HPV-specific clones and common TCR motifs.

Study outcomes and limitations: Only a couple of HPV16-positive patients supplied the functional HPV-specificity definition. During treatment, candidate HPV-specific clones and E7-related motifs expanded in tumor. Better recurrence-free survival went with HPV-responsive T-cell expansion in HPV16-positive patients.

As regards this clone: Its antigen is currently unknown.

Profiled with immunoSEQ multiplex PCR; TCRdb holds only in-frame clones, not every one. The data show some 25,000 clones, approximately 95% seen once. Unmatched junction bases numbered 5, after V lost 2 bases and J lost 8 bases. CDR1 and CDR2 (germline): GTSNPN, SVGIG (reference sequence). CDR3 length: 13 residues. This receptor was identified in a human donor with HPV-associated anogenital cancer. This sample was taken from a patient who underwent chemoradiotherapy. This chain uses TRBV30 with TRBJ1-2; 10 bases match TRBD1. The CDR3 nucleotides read TGTGCCTGGAGTCGACAGGGGGCGGGAGGCTACACCTTC. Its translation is CAWSRQGAGGYTF.